A single sample is the source of the 20 T cell receptor beta chains below, sequenced in a study of CD8 T cells in ankylosing spondylitis. The study, taken as a whole, reports: Apparently characteristic of ankylosing spondylitis blood was a TCR beta motif (eight highly homologous variants).

TCRdb reprocessed the 5' RACE reads via MiXCR and lists one record per CDR3 protein. This sample has roughly 440,000 distinct CDR3 sequences; 17% occur once, and the top ten carry approximately 0.93%. The antigens of these receptors remain unknown. Sequencing was performed on blood, either unsorted or a sorted T cell fraction (not recorded which). The receptors stem from a male donor with ankylosing spondylitis.

This clonotype turned up a few times. The CDR3 DNA follows: TGCAGTGCTAGAGATTCGGGACAGAACTATGGCTACACCTTC. This sequence encodes CSARDSGQNYGYTF. This chain joins TRBV20-1 and TRBJ1-2; TRBD1 agrees at 7 bases. Germline V CDR1 and CDR2: DFQATT, SNEGSKA (reference sequence). CDR3 length equals 14 residues. J gave up 2 bases and V 0 bases, and 3 bases lay outside the gene matches.

This clonotype showed up just a few times. The genes are TRBV6-5 and TRBJ2-2; perhaps D is TRBD1 or TRBD2 (5 bases each). The CDR3 length is 12 residues. CDR1 is MNHEY and CDR2 is SVGAGI in the germline V gene. With 7 bases removed from V and 7 bases from J, the gap between germline ends came to 10 bases. The chain's CDR3 is CASIGGGGELFF. The CDR3 DNA is TGTGCCAGCATCGGTGGGGGCGGGGAGCTGTTTTTT.

The CDR3, as DNA: TGTGCCAGCAGCTTAGATCGTGCACTCCCAAGGGAGTTCTTC. Residues: CASSLDRALPREFF. This sequence joins TRBV11-2 and TRBJ2-1; D unclear. The CDR3 has 14 amino acids. V lost 0 bases to trimming and J lost 14 bases, with 17 bases between them. CDR1 and CDR2 (germline): SGHAT, FQNNGV.

This clonotype appeared many times. The junction differs from germline at one of its ends, possibly a read error. This chain joins TRBV20-1 and TRBJ2-5, with 9 bases that match TRBD2. Looked up from germline, CDR1 is DFQATT and CDR2 is SNEGSKA (reference sequence). CDR3 length: 13 residues. CDR3 region: CSATAGGQGTQYF. Here the CDR3 DNA reads TGCAGTGCTACTGCGGGAGGGCAAGGGACCCAGTACTTC.

This clonotype was seen only a few times. V usage is TRBV7-9 and J usage is TRBJ1-1; D unresolved. The germline V gene encodes CDR1 SEHNR and CDR2 FQNEAQ (reference sequence). The V end was cut by 6 bases, the J end by 3 bases, with 14 bases between. There are 14 residues in the CDR3. DNA for the CDR3: TGTGCCAGCAGTATCCTGTCTGAGGACACTGAAGCTTTCTTT. Translation: CASSILSEDTEAFF.

This chain connects TRBV9 to TRBJ2-4; a possible D gene is TRBD1 (6 bases). The CDR3 runs to 15 residues. Trimming left V 3 bases short and J 2 bases short, with 12 bases between. CDR1 is SGDLS and CDR2 is YYNGEE in the germline V gene. The CDR3 nucleotides read TGTGCCAGCAGCGAAACTACAGGGTCCAAAAACATTCAGTACTTC. Amino acids: CASSETTGSKNIQYF.

There are a few counts of this clonotype. The chain uses TRBV29-1 and TRBJ2-7, with TRBD2 matching over 9 bases. From germline, CDR1 is SQVTM and CDR2 ANQGSEA. J gave up 3 bases and V 2 bases, and 5 bases lay outside the gene matches. CDR3 length equals 14 residues. CDR3 bases: TGCAGCGTTGAATCTTCAGCGGGGGGCTACGAGCAGTACTTC. Its protein is CSVESSAGGYEQYF.

This clonotype has more than one count but fewer than ten. This chain links TRBV2 with TRBJ2-2; TRBD2 is a possible D gene (6 bases). With 8 bases removed from V and 3 bases from J, the gap between germline ends came to 16 bases. The germline V gene has CDR1 SNHLY and CDR2 FYNNEI. The CDR3 consists of 15 residues. The CDR3 sequence: CASSRGNSYTGELFF. CDR3 DNA sequence: TGTGCCAGCTCCCGGGGGAACAGCTACACCGGGGAGCTGTTTTTT.

The V gene is TRBV9, the J gene TRBJ2-2; perhaps TRBD1 as D (5 bases). Germline assignment: CDR1 SGDLS and CDR2 YYNGEE. This CDR3 has 14 amino acids. Trimming pared 0 bases from V and 7 bases from J, leaving 10 bases between. The CDR3 spells CASSVGRVGGELFF. DNA for the CDR3: TGTGCCAGCAGCGTAGGCAGGGTTGGCGGGGAGCTGTTTTTT.

The table lists this clonotype with a few counts. The gene calls are TRBV12-3 or TRBV12-4 and TRBJ2-1; the match to TRBD1 covers 8 bases. Germline trimming cut 6 bases from V and 4 bases from J; bases unmatched to any gene: 8. The CDR3 sequence is 15 residues long. For the CDR3, the DNA is TGTGCCAGCAGCCTAAACAGGGGGTGGTACAATGAGCAGTTCTTC. Translating it yields CASSLNRGWYNEQFF.

This clonotype has more than one count but fewer than ten. The chain recombines TRBV27 with TRBJ2-1; the D is unclear. The CDR3 is 13 amino acids. The V and J ends lost 7 bases and 1 base respectively, with 8 bases between them. Germline V gene lookup returns CDR1 MNHEY and CDR2 SMNVEV (reference sequence). The CDR3 nucleotides read TGTGCCAGCACCCGGTGGTCCTACAATGAGCAGTTCTTC. It encodes CASTRWSYNEQFF.

This clonotype was observed a handful of times. The rearrangement joins TRBV20-1 to TRBJ2-3; a weak D match, TRBD2 (6 bases). Germline V gene sequence: CDR1 DFQATT, CDR2 SNEGSKA (reference sequence). CDR3 length: 14 residues. The V gene lost 3 bases and the J gene lost 2 bases, with 12 bases spanning the gap. The CDR3 DNA reads as TGCAGTGCTAGCGGGACTGGGGACACAGATACGCAGTATTTT. It encodes CSASGTGDTDTQYF.

This clonotype turned up a few times. The rearrangement uses TRBV3-1 and TRBJ2-1; perhaps TRBD2 as D (5 bases). This CDR3 is 14 amino acids long. The germline V and J ends were trimmed by 4 bases and 3 bases, with 10 bases remaining between them. Germline V lookup: CDR1 LGHDT, CDR2 YNNKEL (reference sequence). The CDR3 spells CASSRGLDYNEQFF. CDR3 coding DNA: TGTGCCAGCAGCCGAGGACTGGACTACAATGAGCAGTTCTTC.

This clonotype was counted many times. The gene calls are TRBV12-3 or TRBV12-4 and TRBJ1-5; weak D call: TRBD1 (6 bases). Trimming took 5 bases from V and 0 from J, leaving 14 bases between them. The CDR3 has 16 residues. Here the CDR3 reads CASSGTRGASNQPQHF. CDR3 sequence (DNA): TGTGCCAGCAGTGGCACCAGGGGAGCTAGCAATCAGCCCCAGCATTTT.

The rearrangement links TRBV20-1 to TRBJ2-7; the match to TRBD2 covers 13 bases. The junction had 3 bases not matched to a gene; V was cut back by 4 bases and J by 0 bases. This CDR3 comprises 15 residues. Germline-derived CDR1 and CDR2 are DFQATT and SNEGSKA (reference sequence). The CDR3 loop is CSAKGTSGASYEQYF. In nucleotides, the CDR3 is TGCAGTGCTAAGGGGACTAGCGGGGCCTCCTACGAGCAGTACTTC.

The chain combines TRBV7-9 with TRBJ2-2; 7 nucleotides agree with TRBD2. The germline gives CDR1 SEHNR, CDR2 FQNEAQ (reference sequence). Unmatched junction bases numbered 7, after V lost 5 bases and J lost 1 base. This CDR3 is built from 16 residues. The DNA of the CDR3 is TGTGCCAGCAGCGTGATTTGGGGGGGGAACACCGGGGAGCTGTTTTTT. Residues: CASSVIWGGNTGELFF.

V is TRBV9 and J is TRBJ2-2; 8 bases agree with TRBD2. The CDR3 sequence is 16 residues long. The germline V gene has CDR1 SGDLS and CDR2 YYNGEE. The V gene end was trimmed by 2 bases and the J gene end by 2 bases; junction bases not matched to a gene: 5. CDR3 coding DNA: TGTGCCAGCAGCGTGTCTGCGGGAGGAAACACCGGGGAGCTGTTTTTT. Its translation: CASSVSAGGNTGELFF.

The chain links TRBV3-1 to TRBJ1-2, with a tentative D call TRBD1 (5 bases). Trimming stripped 3 bases from V and 4 bases from J, with 18 bases between. Germline V gene data show CDR1 as LGHDT and CDR2 as YNNKEL (reference sequence). This CDR3 spans 16 amino acids. CDR3 protein: CASSQGRADTVYGYTF. The CDR3 DNA is TGTGCCAGCAGCCAGGGACGGGCGGATACGGTCTATGGCTACACCTTC.

The table lists this clonotype with a few counts. The rearrangement uses TRBV6-1 and TRBJ1-1; weak D call: TRBD1 (6 bases). The length of the CDR3 is 14 residues. Per the germline V gene, CDR1 is MNHNS and CDR2 is SASEGT. V was shortened by 8 bases and J by 0 bases, with 13 bases between the two germline ends. CDR3 nucleotides: TGTGCCAGCCGGGAGGGGGATATGAACACTGAAGCTTTCTTT. This translates into CASREGDMNTEAFF.

In this sample, this clonotype turned up a few times. V and J are TRBV29-1 and TRBJ1-2; possible D gene TRBD1, 5 bases. This CDR3 is 12 amino acids long. The germline V gene encodes CDR1 SQVTM and CDR2 ANQGSEA. V dropped 4 bases and J dropped 12 bases, with 18 bases sitting between them. CDR3 sequence reads: CSVGYLDSGNTF. In DNA, the CDR3 is TGCAGCGTTGGATACCTTGACAGCGGAAACACCTTC.